This T cell receptor beta chain is from a study of blood T cell repertoires in COVID-19. At the level of the study: The cDNA or gDNA used as material had been derived from T cells, B-cell-depleted T cells, or PBMCs.

Authors' processing steps: Using reference gene primer amplification, nucleated cell counts were estimated. Here immunoSEQ multiplex PCR was the method, and the copy in TCRdb shows in-frame clones only, minus some. V, J and clone size are those of that table, while D and trimming were read from the DNA. The table shows about 250,000 clones, with around 88% occurring only once. This clone was seen a few times. Seattle-derived patients entered the study during active infection and were followed longitudinally. V lost 5 bases and J lost 4, with 14 bases in between. Germline V gives CDR1 SGHVS, CDR2 FQNEAQ. The CDR3 consists of 14 residues.

V gene TRBV7-8 combines with J gene TRBJ1-2; a possible D gene is TRBD1 (6 bases). The sequence was obtained from a woman aged 25 to 39 with COVID-19, enrolled during active disease. The sample was peripheral blood. CDR3 sequence reads: CASSLETGAYGYTF. CDR3 nucleotides: TGTGCCAGCAGCCTCGAGACAGGCGCCTATGGCTACACCTTC.